This TCR beta chain originates from a study of OX40 agonist ivuxolimab in advanced cancers. The CDR3 is made up of 13 amino acids. Germline values: CDR1 LNHDA, CDR2 SQIVND (reference sequence). The junction had 6 bases not matched to a gene; V was cut back by 4 bases and J by 7 bases. Using immunoSEQ multiplex PCR, the repertoire was profiled, and TCRdb retains in-frame clones only, with some absent. The sample has over 40,000 clones; approximately 80% are singletons. General study points: Partial responders dosed at 0.1-3.0 mg/kg displayed clonal expansion ranking among the lowest.

This clone was observed a handful of times. Its antigen is still unknown. Sequencing was performed on CD4+ or CD8+ T cells sorted from blood, taken in a trial of the OX40 agonist ivuxolimab. This rearrangement joins TRBV19 to TRBJ1-2, with 7 nucleotides matching TRBD1. The source is an adult with an advanced solid tumor such as melanoma, head and neck, liver or kidney cancer. Here the CDR3 reads CASSRDRAGGYTF. The CDR3 DNA follows: TGTGCCAGTAGTAGAGACAGGGCCGGTGGCTACACCTTC.